This T cell receptor beta chain derives from a study of T cells after somatic rescue of genetic block. The protocol was immunoSEQ multiplex PCR, while the TCRdb copy is restricted to in-frame clones and leaves out a portion. The sample shows 60,000 to 90,000 clones, roughly 91% of them seen only once. The CDR3 runs to 15 residues. V lost 1 base and J lost 0, with 10 bases in between. Germline lookup yields CDR1 MDHEN and CDR2 SYDVKM. The sample was peripheral blood mononuclear cells (PBMCs). The chain employs TRBV28 and TRBJ2-7, with D possibly matching TRBD1 (6 bases). The sequence was obtained from a man aged 25-45 years. Here the CDR3 DNA reads TGTGCCAGCAGTTTATCTGGGACAACCTCCTACGAGCAGTACTTC. Protein sequence: CASSLSGTTSYEQYF.